This TCR beta chain derives from a study of cytomegalovirus exposure and HLA in healthy donors. The PCR made use of 60 Vbeta and 13 Jbeta primers. Libraries were prepared by immunoSEQ multiplex PCR; TCRdb keeps only in-frame clonotypes and omits some of them. The repertoire includes about 130,000 clones, around 80% of them detected once, and around 2.2% sits in the top ten. With regard to this clone: Its target is unknown. Other DNA sequences in the sample encode the same CDR3.

Germline-derived CDR1 and CDR2 are KGHSH and LQKENI. V was clipped by 0 bases and J by 4 bases, with 7 bases between them. The CDR3 runs 14 residues. Study-level findings and limits: The classifier reportedly diagnosed cytomegalovirus status with high sensitivity and specificity. As was reported, the HLA-A and HLA-B alleles of most subjects were accurately predicted from TCR beta sequences.

This clonotype was sampled from a man between 25 and 39 years old in good health and CMV-seronegative. Sequencing used PBMCs. This chain links TRBV18 with TRBJ2-1; D gene ambiguous. CDR3 amino acids: CASSPPSEYNEQFF. In DNA, the CDR3 is TGTGCCAGCTCACCACCATCAGAATACAATGAGCAGTTCTTC.